The source of this TCR beta chain is a study of blood T cell repertoires in COVID-19. Here immunoSEQ multiplex PCR was the method, and the copy in TCRdb shows in-frame clones only, minus some. The sample includes 200,000 to 300,000 clones, about 80% of them seen just once. CDR1 is LGHNA and CDR2 is YNFKEQ in the germline V gene. V was trimmed by 1 base and J by 5 bases, leaving 11 bases between them. The CDR3 has 15 amino acids. This clonotype was obtained from a man younger than 40 who had recovered from COVID-19. The V call is TRBV4-2, the J call TRBJ1-4, with D hard to call. The sample consisted of peripheral blood. The chain's CDR3 is CASSQGPVSNEKLFF. The CDR3 coding sequence is TGTGCCAGCAGCCAAGGGCCTGTTTCGAATGAAAAACTGTTTTTT.